Listed below are T cell receptor beta chains from one sample, sequenced in a study of human T cells and chemical hapten exposure. TCRdb fed the RACE reads into MiXCR, producing one record per CDR3 protein. The sample shows 370,000 or so distinct CDR3 sequences, approximately 4.4% of them seen only once. Specimen: whole blood, collected in connection with sensitization to the hapten diphenylcyclopropenone (DPC). These receptor sequences come from a woman in her fifties or sixties with alopecia areata. Some clones in this sample may be carry-over from other donors' samples. The CDR3 runs from the conserved cysteine through the conserved F or W. The D gene is left open where the match is weak. Only some rows state a clone size, as once, few, many or a class for expanded clones.

-,TRBV4-1,TRBD2,TRBJ2-7,CASSQDTGGVPYEQYF
few,TRBV7-8,TRBD2,TRBJ2-5,CASSVWLAGGETQYF
-,TRBV14,-,TRBJ2-6,CASSMPGRGTGANVLTF
-,TRBV20-1,-,TRBJ2-7,CSARASSFYEQYF
many,TRBV5-1,-,TRBJ1-4,CASSLSPGSNEKLFF
many,TRBV3-1,TRBD2,TRBJ2-5,CASSQWTSGSETQYF
-,TRBV7-2,-,TRBJ1-1,CASSSTSRGILTEAFF
few,TRBV1,-,TRBJ1-5,CTSSPDRGGQPQHF
few,TRBV5-5,-,TRBJ2-7,CASSPDSGYAYEQYF
many,TRBV5-1,-,TRBJ1-6,CASSLYGDSPLHF
many,TRBV10-3,-,TRBJ2-5,CAISVGEMETQYF
many,TRBV29-1,TRBD1,TRBJ1-3,CSVSGTGSPHSGNTIYF
many,TRBV5-8,TRBD1,TRBJ1-4,CASSPMGQAEKLFF
few,TRBV27,-,TRBJ2-2,CASSFNQNTGELFF
-,TRBV5-4,TRBD1,TRBJ1-6,CASSLGTGTGTSPLHF
few,TRBV27,TRBD1,TRBJ1-1,CASSQTGGSGTEAFF
many,TRBV27,-,TRBJ1-2,CASSHRPNYGYTF
-,TRBV28,-,TRBJ1-1,CASSLSFLGDTEAFF
few,TRBV4-1,TRBD1,TRBJ2-7,CASSHSKDRGSEQYF
many,TRBV7-6,-,TRBJ2-1,CASSHLDEQFF
few,TRBV7-9,TRBD1,TRBJ2-7,CASSARDRPQEQYF
-,TRBV7-9,-,TRBJ2-1,CASSLATVPYNEQFF
few,TRBV7-8,-,TRBJ2-1,CASSFKRGFYNEQFF
many,TRBV30,-,TRBJ1-3,CASTPSDSGNTIYF
-,TRBV12-3/TRBV12-4,TRBD1,TRBJ1-6,CASSRDRDSPLHF
many,TRBV9,-,TRBJ2-3,CASSVGGSSTDTQYF
-,TRBV7-2,TRBD2,TRBJ2-3,CASSLYRAGGIDTQYF
many,TRBV7-2,-,TRBJ1-5,CASSQQGPPQHF
-,TRBV2,-,TRBJ1-5,CASSVGGKNQPQHF
many,TRBV3-1,-,TRBJ2-7,CASSQDAGSSYEQYF
many,TRBV4-2,TRBD1,TRBJ2-7,CASSQVRDRAYEQYF
-,TRBV6-2/TRBV6-3,-,TRBJ2-2,CASSPQTENTGELFF
many,TRBV12-3/TRBV12-4,-,TRBJ1-5,CASSLQVSPGSNQPQHF
-,TRBV4-2,-,TRBJ1-4,CASSQAKGREKLFF
-,TRBV3-1,-,TRBJ2-5,CASSQRRGQETQYF
many,TRBV7-2,TRBD1,TRBJ1-1,CASSLRQGMDTEAFF
-,TRBV7-2,-,TRBJ2-3,CASSNSGSGAIDTQYF
many,TRBV4-1,TRBD1,TRBJ2-2,CASSQHDRDLTGELFF
many,TRBV27,TRBD2,TRBJ2-3,CASSLTSGGPDTQYF
few,TRBV30,-,TRBJ2-2,CAWSVGVTGELFF
few,TRBV24-1,-,TRBJ2-4,CATSDPLASPLGKNIQYF
few,TRBV5-4,-,TRBJ2-5,CASSFAGQETQYF
many,TRBV3-1,-,TRBJ1-2,CASSQVGGHYGYTF
many,TRBV6-7,-,TRBJ2-7,CASSYPSGRSPYEQYF
many,TRBV6-6,-,TRBJ1-5,CASSYSIGALRHF
-,TRBV2,-,TRBJ1-3,CASSVHAGNSGNTIYF
many,TRBV30,-,TRBJ1-2,CAWSVTGATIYGYTF
many,TRBV11-2,TRBD1,TRBJ2-1,CASSLGFGARGQGNEQFF
few,TRBV30,-,TRBJ1-1,CAWSGLGRTNTEAFF
few,TRBV7-9,-,TRBJ2-1,CASSLGLIEQFF
many,TRBV7-6,TRBD1,TRBJ2-2,CASSFLTGASLGELFF
many,TRBV7-2,TRBD2,TRBJ2-5,CASSLVAGPRQETQYF
-,TRBV6-1,TRBD1,TRBJ2-7,CASSEQDRGRRFNF
many,TRBV6-5,-,TRBJ2-7,CASRQGGNEQYF
many,TRBV29-1,TRBD1,TRBJ1-1,CSARQGEYTEAFF
-,TRBV3-1,-,TRBJ1-6,CASSQDQGRSPLHF